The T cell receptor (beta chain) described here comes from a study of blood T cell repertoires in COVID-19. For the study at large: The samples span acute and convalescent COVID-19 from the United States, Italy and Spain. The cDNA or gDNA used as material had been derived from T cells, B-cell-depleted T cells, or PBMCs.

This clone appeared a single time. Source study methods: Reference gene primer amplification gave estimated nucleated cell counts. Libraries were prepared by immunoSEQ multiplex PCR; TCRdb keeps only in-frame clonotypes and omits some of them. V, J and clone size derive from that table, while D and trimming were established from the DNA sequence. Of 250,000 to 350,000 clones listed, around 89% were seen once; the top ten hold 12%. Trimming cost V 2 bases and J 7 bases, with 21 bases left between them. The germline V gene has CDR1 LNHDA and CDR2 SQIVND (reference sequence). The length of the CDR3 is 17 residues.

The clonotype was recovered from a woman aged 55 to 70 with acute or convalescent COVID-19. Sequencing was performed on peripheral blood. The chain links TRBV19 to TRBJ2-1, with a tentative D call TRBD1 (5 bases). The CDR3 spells CASSIIRELGLGNEQFF. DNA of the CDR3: TGTGCCAGTAGTATAATCAGGGAATTGGGATTGGGGAATGAGCAGTTCTTC.